The clone carrying this TCR beta chain came up once. Original processing methods: From reference gene primer amplification, estimates of nucleated cell counts were derived. TCRdb's table, derived via immunoSEQ multiplex PCR, lists solely in-frame clones and lacks some. That table gives V, J and clone size, and the DNA gave D and trimming. Of over 200,000 clones listed, approximately 90% are singletons. This specimen belongs to a study of blood T cell repertoires in COVID-19. As for the study in general: Donors in the United States, Italy and Spain gave samples during acute or convalescent COVID-19. T cells, B-cell-depleted T cells, or PBMCs provided the cDNA or gDNA that served as material.

The CDR3 has 13 amino acids. V shed 0 bases and J shed 4 bases, with 6 bases lying between them. Germline V gives CDR1 SEHNR, CDR2 FQNEAQ (reference sequence). The receptor comes from a woman under 30 who had recovered from COVID-19. The specimen was peripheral blood. The chain is built from TRBV7-9 and TRBJ2-5; D unclear. In nucleotides, the CDR3 is TGTGCCAGCAGCTTAGCCTTTATAGAGACCCAGTACTTC. It translates to CASSLAFIETQYF.